One and the same sample provided the 10 T cell receptor beta chains below, sequenced in a study of T cell repertoires in cytomegalovirus infection (dated by TCRdb to about 2019). Sequencing was carried out with an Illumina HiSeq 1500. The raw public reads went through TCRdb reprocessing: fastp at Q25, MiXCR clone calling, in-frame beta chains kept. Entries that share a CDR3 protein sequence are merged under the most common genes and DNA. This sample holds some 700,000 distinct CDR3 sequences; roughly 36% were observed only once. About 2.8% of the sample is held by the ten biggest clonotypes. The material sequenced was PBMCs. These receptor sequences come from a human donor in good health (CMV status not recorded). Some clones in this sample may be carry-over from other donors' samples.

As concerns this clonotype: A read error may account for a junction end that differs from germline. The chain combines TRBV4-1 with TRBJ2-2; D not certain. Germline values: CDR1 MGHRA, CDR2 YSYEKL. The CDR3 extends over 15 amino acids. The CDR3 sequence is CASSHPADSKGELFF. The CDR3 DNA sequence: TGTGCCAGCAGCCATCCCGCCGACTCCAAGGGGGAGCTGTTTTTT.

The chain recombines TRBV6-4 with TRBJ1-1, with 9 bases matching TRBD1. The CDR3 runs 13 residues. The germline V gene has CDR1 MRHNA and CDR2 SNTAGT. Unmatched junction bases numbered 3, after V lost 0 bases and J lost 10 bases. In nucleotides, the CDR3 is TGTGCCAGCAGTGACTCGGGGACAGGGAGAGCTTTCTTT. Amino acid sequence: CASSDSGTGRAFF.

V usage is TRBV5-1 and J usage is TRBJ1-2; D is perhaps TRBD1 (5 bases). V was shortened by 0 bases and J by 8 bases, with 20 bases between the two germline ends. Germline CDR1 reads SGHRS; CDR2 reads YFSETQ. The CDR3 covers 16 residues. CDR3 DNA: TGCGCCAGCAGCTTGGACGGTCGCCATCGGTCAGGGGGCTACACCTTC. Translation gives CASSLDGRHRSGGYTF. Supplemented by reference TRBV5-1 and TRBJ1-2, the full variable domain reads KAGVTQTPRYLIKTRGQQVTLSCSPISGHRSVSWYQQTPGQGLQFLFEYFSETQRNKGNFPGRFSGRQFSNSRSEMNVSTLELGDSALYLCASSLDGRHRSGGYTFGSGTRLTVV.

The chain carries TRBV10-3 and TRBJ2-7; the match to TRBD1 covers 9 bases. Germline V gives CDR1 ENHRY, CDR2 SYGVKD. V trimming: 10 bases; J trimming: 6 bases; junction bases outside the gene matches: 16. The CDR3 spans 15 residues. Here the CDR3 reads CATNIVGQGSIEQYF. CDR3 nucleotide sequence: TGTGCCACGAATATCGTCGGACAGGGGTCTATCGAGCAGTACTTC.

V and J are TRBV12-3 or TRBV12-4 and TRBJ2-2, with D hard to call. The CDR3 is made up of 14 amino acids. V gave up 7 bases and J gave up 5 bases, with 14 bases separating them. The CDR3 sequence is CASKINGRTGELFF. CDR3 in DNA: TGTGCCAGCAAAATAAACGGGCGGACCGGGGAGCTGTTTTTT.

Concerning this clonotype: A read error may be the cause here, since a much bigger clone is one base away. V is TRBV7-2 and J is TRBJ2-1; 11 bases line up with TRBD2. The CDR3 has 17 amino acids. Losses at the gene ends were 5 bases for V and 2 bases for J; bases not matched to a gene: 8. Germline assignment: CDR1 SGHTA and CDR2 FQGNSA. The DNA for the CDR3 is TGTGCCAGCAGCACGAAATCACTAGCGGGGGCCTACAATGAGCAGTTCTTC. This encodes CASSTKSLAGAYNEQFF.

This chain connects TRBV12-3 or TRBV12-4 to TRBJ1-4, with TRBD1 matching over 9 bases. With V trimmed by 0 bases and J by 6 bases, 5 bases remained unmatched. The CDR3 covers 16 residues. The CDR3 DNA follows: TGTGCCAGCAGTTTAGCGGGACAGGGAATACATGAAAAACTGTTTTTT. Protein product: CASSLAGQGIHEKLFF.

The chain joins TRBV5-8 to TRBJ2-6; TRBD2 matches 12 bases. Looked up from germline, CDR1 is SGHTS and CDR2 is YDEGEE. The CDR3 runs 19 residues. Trimming cost V 4 bases and J 0 bases; bases outside gene matches: 8. CDR3 DNA: TGTGCCAGCAGCGCTATGGGACTAGCGGGTTCCTCTGGGGCCAACGTCCTGACTTTC. It is translated as CASSAMGLAGSSGANVLTF.

This clonotype was seen a few times. The V gene is TRBV7-8, the J gene TRBJ2-3; the D gene could be TRBD1 or TRBD2 (5 bases each). Germline lookup yields CDR1 SGHVS and CDR2 FQNEAQ. Trimming shortened V by 6 bases and J by 1 base, and 11 bases separated the two germline ends. This CDR3 comprises 14 residues. CDR3 loop: CASSELGGTDTQYF. CDR3 sequence (DNA): TGTGCCAGCAGTGAGCTGGGGGGCACAGATACGCAGTATTTT.

The chain uses TRBV5-8 and TRBJ2-6, with D possibly matching TRBD2 (6 bases). Trimming pared 4 bases from V and 2 bases from J, leaving 10 bases between. In germline, CDR1 is SGHTS, CDR2 YDEGEE. The CDR3 consists of 15 residues. The CDR3 spells CASSRGWPGANVLTF. The DNA of the CDR3 is TGTGCCAGCAGCCGGGGGTGGCCTGGGGCCAACGTCCTGACTTTC.